The clone carrying this TCR beta chain has at least ten counts. Its antigen is still unknown. Unique molecular identifiers were incorporated when the TCRbeta library was constructed. TCRdb itself ran the PCR reads through MiXCR, one entry per CDR3 protein. Of fewer than 550,000 distinct CDR3 sequences in the sample, roughly a tenth were seen once. These data are taken from a study of T-cell reconstitution after alpha-beta-depleted transplantation in children. Study conclusions and caveats: At around two months after transplant, the alpha-beta T cells were reportedly derived from several hundred expanded clones that came from non-depleted graft cells.

Germline CDR1 MNHEY, CDR2 SMNVEV (reference sequence). V gave up 6 bases and J gave up 5 bases, with 7 bases separating them. There are 11 residues in the CDR3. The TCR sequence derives from a child under 10 years old with inherited bone marrow failure, due to receive a stem cell transplant. The rearrangement joins TRBV27 to TRBJ1-1, with D unclear. This sample comprised PBMCs, obtained before TCRalphabeta/CD19-depleted stem cell transplant. The CDR3 region has the DNA TGTGCCAGCAGCTCTTTTACTGAAGCTTTCTTT. Protein product: CASSSFTEAFF.